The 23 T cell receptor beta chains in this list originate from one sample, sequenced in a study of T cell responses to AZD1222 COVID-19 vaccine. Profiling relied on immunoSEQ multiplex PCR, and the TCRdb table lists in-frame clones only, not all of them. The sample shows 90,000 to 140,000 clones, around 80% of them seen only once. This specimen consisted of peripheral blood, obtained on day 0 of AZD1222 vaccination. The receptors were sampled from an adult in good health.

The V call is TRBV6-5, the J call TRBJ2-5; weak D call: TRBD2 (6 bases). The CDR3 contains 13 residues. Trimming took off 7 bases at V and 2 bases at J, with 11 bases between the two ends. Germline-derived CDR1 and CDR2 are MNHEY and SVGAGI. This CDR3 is CASNWDFQETQYF. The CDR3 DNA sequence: TGTGCCAGCAACTGGGACTTTCAAGAGACCCAGTACTTC.

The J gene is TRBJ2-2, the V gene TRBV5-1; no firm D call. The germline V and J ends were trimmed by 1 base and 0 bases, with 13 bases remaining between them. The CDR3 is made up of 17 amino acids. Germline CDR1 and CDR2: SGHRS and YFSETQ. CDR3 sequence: CASSLSVQFANTGELFF. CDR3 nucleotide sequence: TGCGCCAGCAGCTTGTCAGTTCAATTCGCGAACACCGGGGAGCTGTTTTTT.

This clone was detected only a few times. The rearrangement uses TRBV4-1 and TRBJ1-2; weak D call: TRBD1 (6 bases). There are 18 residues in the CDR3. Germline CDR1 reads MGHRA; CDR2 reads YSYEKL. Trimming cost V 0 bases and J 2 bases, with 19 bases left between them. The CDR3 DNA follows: TGCGCCAGCAGCCAAGATCGATTTCGCGGGACAACGAACTATGGCTACACCTTC. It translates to CASSQDRFRGTTNYGYTF.

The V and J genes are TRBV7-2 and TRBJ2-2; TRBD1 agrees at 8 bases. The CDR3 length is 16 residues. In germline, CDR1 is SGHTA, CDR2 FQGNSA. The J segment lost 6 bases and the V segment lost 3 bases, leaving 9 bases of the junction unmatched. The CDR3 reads CASSFTGNRGAGELFF. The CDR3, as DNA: TGTGCCAGCAGCTTCACCGGAAACAGGGGGGCCGGGGAGCTGTTTTTT.

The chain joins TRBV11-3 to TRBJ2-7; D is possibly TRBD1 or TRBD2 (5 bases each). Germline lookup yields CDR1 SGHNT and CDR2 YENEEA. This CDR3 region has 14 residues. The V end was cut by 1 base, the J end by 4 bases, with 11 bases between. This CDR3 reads CASSLGSWGYEQYF. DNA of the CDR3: TGTGCCAGCAGCTTAGGAAGTTGGGGGTACGAGCAGTACTTC.

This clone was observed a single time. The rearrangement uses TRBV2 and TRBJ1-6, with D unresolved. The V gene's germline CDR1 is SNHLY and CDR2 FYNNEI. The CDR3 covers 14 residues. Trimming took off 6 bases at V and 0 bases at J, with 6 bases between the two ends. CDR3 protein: CASSGSSYNSPLHF. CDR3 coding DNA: TGTGCCAGCAGCGGGAGCTCCTATAATTCACCCCTCCACTTT.

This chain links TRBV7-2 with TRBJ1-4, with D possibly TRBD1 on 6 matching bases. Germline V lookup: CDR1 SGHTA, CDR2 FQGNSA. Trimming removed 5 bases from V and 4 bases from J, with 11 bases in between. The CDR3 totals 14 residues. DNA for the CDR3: TGTGCCAGCAGCCCGACAGGTGATAATGAAAAACTGTTTTTT. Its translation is CASSPTGDNEKLFF.

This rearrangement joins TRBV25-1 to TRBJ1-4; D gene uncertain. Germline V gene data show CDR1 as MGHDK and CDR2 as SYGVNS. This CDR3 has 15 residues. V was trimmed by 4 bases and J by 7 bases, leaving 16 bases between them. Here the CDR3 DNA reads TGTGCCAGCAGTGTTCACGGGAGGTTTAGTGAAAAACTGTTTTTT. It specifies CASSVHGRFSEKLFF.

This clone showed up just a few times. This chain's CDR3 is CATSRVRASDIQYF. DNA for the CDR3: TGTGCCACCAGCAGAGTCAGGGCTTCGGACATTCAGTACTTC. The rearrangement uses TRBV15 and TRBJ2-4; tentatively, D is TRBD1 (5 bases). This CDR3 is built from 14 residues. V lost 1 base to trimming and J lost 8 bases, with 12 bases between them. The germline V gene encodes CDR1 LNHNV and CDR2 YYDKDF (reference sequence).

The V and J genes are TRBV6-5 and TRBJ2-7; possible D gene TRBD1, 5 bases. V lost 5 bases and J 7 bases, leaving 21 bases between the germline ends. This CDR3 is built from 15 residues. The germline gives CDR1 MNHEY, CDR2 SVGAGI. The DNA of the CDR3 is TGTGCCAGCAGTCCTCGACAGAACCTACTTACGGAGCAGTACTTC. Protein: CASSPRQNLLTEQYF.

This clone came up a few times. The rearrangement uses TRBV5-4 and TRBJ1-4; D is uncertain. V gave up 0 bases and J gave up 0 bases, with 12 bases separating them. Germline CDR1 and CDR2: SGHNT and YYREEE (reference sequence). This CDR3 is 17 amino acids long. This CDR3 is CASSLDQCRATNEKLFF. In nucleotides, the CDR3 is TGTGCCAGCAGCTTGGATCAGTGCCGTGCAACTAATGAAAAACTGTTTTTT.

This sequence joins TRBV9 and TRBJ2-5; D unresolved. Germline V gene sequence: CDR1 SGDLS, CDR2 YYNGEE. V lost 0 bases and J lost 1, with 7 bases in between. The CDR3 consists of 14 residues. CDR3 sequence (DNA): TGTGCCAGCAGCGTAGAGGCAGCCCAAGAGACCCAGTACTTC. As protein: CASSVEAAQETQYF.

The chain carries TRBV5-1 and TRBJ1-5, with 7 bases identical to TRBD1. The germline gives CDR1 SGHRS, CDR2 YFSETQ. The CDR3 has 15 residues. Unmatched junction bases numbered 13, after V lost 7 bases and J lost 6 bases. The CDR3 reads CASRAEGGSGQPQHF. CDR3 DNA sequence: TGCGCCAGCCGGGCCGAAGGGGGCTCGGGTCAGCCCCAGCATTTT.

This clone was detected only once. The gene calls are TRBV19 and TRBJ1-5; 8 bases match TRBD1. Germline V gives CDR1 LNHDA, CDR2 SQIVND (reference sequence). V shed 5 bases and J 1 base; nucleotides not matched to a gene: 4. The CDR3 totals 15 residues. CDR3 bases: TGTGCCAGTAGTTACAGGGGGTACAGCAATCAGCCCCAGCATTTT. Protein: CASSYRGYSNQPQHF.

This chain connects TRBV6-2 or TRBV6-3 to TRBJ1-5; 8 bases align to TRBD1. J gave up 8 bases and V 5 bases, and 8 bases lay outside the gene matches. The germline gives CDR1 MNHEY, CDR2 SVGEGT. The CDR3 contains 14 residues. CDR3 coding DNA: TGTGCCAGCAGTAACCGGGACAGGTATAAGCCCCAGCATTTT. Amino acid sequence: CASSNRDRYKPQHF.

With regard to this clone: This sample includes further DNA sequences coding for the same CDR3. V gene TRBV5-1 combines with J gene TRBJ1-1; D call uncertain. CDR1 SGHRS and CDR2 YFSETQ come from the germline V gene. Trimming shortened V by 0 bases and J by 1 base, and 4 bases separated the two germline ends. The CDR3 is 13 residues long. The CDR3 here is CASSLDTNTEAFF. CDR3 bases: TGCGCCAGCAGCTTGGACACGAACACTGAAGCTTTCTTT.

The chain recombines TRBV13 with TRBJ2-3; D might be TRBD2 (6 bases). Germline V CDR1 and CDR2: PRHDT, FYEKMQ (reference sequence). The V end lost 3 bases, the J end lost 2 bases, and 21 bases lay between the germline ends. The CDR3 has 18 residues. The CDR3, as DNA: TGTGCCAGCAGCTTTACCGTCGGGCGGGGCTCGAACACAGATACGCAGTATTTT. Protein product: CASSFTVGRGSNTDTQYF.

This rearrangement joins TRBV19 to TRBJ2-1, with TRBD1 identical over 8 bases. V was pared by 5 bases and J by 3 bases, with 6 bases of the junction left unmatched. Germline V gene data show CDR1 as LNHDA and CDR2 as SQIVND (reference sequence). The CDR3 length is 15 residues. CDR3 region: CASSSQGADYNEQFF. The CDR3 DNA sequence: TGTGCCAGTAGTTCGCAGGGGGCTGACTACAATGAGCAGTTCTTC.

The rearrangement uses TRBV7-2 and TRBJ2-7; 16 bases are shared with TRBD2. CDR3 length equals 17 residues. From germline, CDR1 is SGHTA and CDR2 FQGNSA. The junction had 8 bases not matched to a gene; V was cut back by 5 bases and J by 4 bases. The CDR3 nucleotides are TGTGCCAGCAGCCTCGTTGGGACTAGCGGGGGGGCGTACGAGCAGTACTTC. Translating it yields CASSLVGTSGGAYEQYF.

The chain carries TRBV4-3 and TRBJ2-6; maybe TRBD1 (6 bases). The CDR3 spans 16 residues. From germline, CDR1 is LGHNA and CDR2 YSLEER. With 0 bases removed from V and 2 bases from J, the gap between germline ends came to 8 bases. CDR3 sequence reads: CASSQEAGAGANVLTF. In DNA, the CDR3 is TGCGCCAGCAGCCAAGAGGCAGGGGCTGGGGCCAACGTCCTGACTTTC.

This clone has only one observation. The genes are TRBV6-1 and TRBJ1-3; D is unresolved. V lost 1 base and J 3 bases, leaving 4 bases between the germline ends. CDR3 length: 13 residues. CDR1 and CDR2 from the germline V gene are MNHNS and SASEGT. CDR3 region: CASSEVGGNTIYF. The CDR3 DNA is TGTGCCAGCAGTGAAGTTGGTGGAAACACCATATATTTT.

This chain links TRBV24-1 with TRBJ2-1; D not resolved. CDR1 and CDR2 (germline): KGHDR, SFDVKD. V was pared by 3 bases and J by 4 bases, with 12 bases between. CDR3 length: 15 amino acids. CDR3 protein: CATSDPKALYNEQFF. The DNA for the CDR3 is TGTGCCACCAGTGATCCTAAAGCCCTGTACAATGAGCAGTTCTTC.

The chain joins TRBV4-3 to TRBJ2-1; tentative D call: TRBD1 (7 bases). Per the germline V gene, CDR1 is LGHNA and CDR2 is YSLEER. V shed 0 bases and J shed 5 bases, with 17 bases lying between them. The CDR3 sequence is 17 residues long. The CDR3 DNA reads TGCGCCAGCAGCCAAGAGGTGCAGGGGGGTATCCACAATGAGCAGTTCTTC. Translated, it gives CASSQEVQGGIHNEQFF.